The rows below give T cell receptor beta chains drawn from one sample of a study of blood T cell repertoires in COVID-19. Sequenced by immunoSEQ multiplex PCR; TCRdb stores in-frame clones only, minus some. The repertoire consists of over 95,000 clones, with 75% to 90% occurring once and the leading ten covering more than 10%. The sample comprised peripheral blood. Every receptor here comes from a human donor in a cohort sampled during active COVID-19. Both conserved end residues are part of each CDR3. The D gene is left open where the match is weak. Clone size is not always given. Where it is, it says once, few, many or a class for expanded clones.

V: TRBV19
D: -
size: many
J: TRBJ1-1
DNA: TGTGCCAGTAGGCACAAGAACACTGAAGCTTTCTTT
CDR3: CASRHKNTEAFF

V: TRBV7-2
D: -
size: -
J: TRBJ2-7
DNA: TGTGCCAGCAGCTTAAACCCCACAAACTACGAGCAGTACTTC
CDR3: CASSLNPTNYEQYF

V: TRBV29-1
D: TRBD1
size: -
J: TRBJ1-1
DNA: TGCAGCGTTGAAGAGGGTTCCGCCGGGACAGCTTTT
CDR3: CSVEEGSAGTAF

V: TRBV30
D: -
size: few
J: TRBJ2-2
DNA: TGTGCCTGGAGTGTATCTCGGGGCACCGGGGAGCTGTTTTTT
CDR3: CAWSVSRGTGELFF

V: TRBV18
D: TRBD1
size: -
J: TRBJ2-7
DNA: TGTGCCAGCTCACCACGGGACAGGGTCCCCTACGAGCAGTACTTC
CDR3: CASSPRDRVPYEQYF

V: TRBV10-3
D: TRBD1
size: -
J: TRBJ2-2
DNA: TGTGCCATCAGTTCGACAGGGGGTGACACCGGGGAGCTGTTTTTT
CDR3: CAISSTGGDTGELFF

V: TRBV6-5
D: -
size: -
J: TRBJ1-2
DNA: TGTGCCAGCAGGTCGGCCGGAGTCTATGGCTACACCTTC
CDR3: CASRSAGVYGYTF

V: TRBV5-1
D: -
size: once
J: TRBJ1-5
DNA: TGCGCCAGCAGCTTGGGATCGACAGATAGCAATCAGCCCCAGCATTTT
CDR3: CASSLGSTDSNQPQHF

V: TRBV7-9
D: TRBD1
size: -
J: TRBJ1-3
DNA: TGTGCCAGCAGCCCGGACAGGGGGGGAGGAAACACCATATATTTT
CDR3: CASSPDRGGGNTIYF

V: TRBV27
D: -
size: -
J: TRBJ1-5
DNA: TGTGCCAGCAGTTTATCCAATAGCAATCAGCCCCAGCATTTT
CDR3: CASSLSNSNQPQHF

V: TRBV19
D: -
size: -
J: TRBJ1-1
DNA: TGTGCCAGTAGTATTGGCGGGCAGGGGCGCGATGGGGGTTTCTTT
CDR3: CASSIGGQGRDGGFF

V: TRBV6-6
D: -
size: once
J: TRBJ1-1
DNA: TGTGCCAGCCAAACAGGGTCTATAGGCAGCACTGAAGCTTTCTTT
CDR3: CASQTGSIGSTEAFF

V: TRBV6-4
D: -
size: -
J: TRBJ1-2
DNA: TGTGCCAGCAGTGACTCTAAAGCGGGGGGCGAATATGGCTACACCTTC
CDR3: CASSDSKAGGEYGYTF

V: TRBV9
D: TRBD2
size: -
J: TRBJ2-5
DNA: TGTGCCAGCAGCGCGGGACTAGCGGAGCTGAGGACCCAGTACTTC
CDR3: CASSAGLAELRTQYF

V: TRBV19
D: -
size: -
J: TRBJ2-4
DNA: TGTGCCAGTAGTATTACAATAAGTTCAGGATATAAAAACATTCAGTACTTC
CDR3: CASSITISSGYKNIQYF

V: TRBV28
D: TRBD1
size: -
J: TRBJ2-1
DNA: TGTGCCACCGAGGGGGACAGGACCCACAATGAGCAGTTCTTC
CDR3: CATEGDRTHNEQFF

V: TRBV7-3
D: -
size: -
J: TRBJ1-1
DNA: TGTGCCAGCAGCTTACAACTCCACACTGAAGCTTTCTTT
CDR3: CASSLQLHTEAFF

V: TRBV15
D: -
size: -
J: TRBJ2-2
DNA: TGTGCCACCAGCAGAATGTTCGCGGACACCGGGGAGCTGTTTTTT
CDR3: CATSRMFADTGELFF

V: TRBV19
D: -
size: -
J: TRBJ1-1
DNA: TGTGCCAGTAGTATAATCTCAAGGGGCACTGAAGCTTTCTTT
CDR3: CASSIISRGTEAFF

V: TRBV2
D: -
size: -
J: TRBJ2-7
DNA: TGTGCCACCCACCGGAATACAGTTGAGCAGTACTTC
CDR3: CATHRNTVEQYF

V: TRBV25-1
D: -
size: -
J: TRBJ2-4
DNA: TGTGCCAGCAAGGGGGACCTCGGACCCCATCAGTACTTC
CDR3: CASKGDLGPHQYF

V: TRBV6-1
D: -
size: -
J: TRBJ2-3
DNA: TGTGCCAGCAGTGAACAGGGGACAGATACGCAGTATTTT
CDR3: CASSEQGTDTQYF

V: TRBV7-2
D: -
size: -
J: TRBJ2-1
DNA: TGTGCCAGCAGCTCCCTCGGGGGGCGGCACAATGAGCAGTTCTTC
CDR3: CASSSLGGRHNEQFF

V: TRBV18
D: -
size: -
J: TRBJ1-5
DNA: TGTGCCAGCTCACTAACGGGGGGGGCCAATCAGCCCCAGCATTTT
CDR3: CASSLTGGANQPQHF

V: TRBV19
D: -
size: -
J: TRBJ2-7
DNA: TGTGCCAGTAGGGACATGGACGAGCAGTACTTC
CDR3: CASRDMDEQYF

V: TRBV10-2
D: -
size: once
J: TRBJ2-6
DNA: TGCGCCAGCAGTGATAGGGAGTTCTCTGGGGCCAACGTCCTGACTTTC
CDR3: CASSDREFSGANVLTF

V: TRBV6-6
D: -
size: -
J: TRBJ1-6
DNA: TGTGCCAGCAGTTACGTTAAGGAGTCAACCCTCCACTTT
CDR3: CASSYVKESTLHF

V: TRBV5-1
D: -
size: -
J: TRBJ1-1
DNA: TGCGCCAGCAGCACCGGACAGACTGAAGCTTTCTTT
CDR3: CASSTGQTEAFF

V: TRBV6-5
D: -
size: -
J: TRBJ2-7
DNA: TGTGCCAGCAGTACCGGGTCTAGCTTCTACGAGCAGTACTTC
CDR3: CASSTGSSFYEQYF

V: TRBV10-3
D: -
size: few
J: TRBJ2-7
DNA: TGTGCCATCAGTGAGGGGCCTCCTGAGCAGTACTTC
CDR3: CAISEGPPEQYF

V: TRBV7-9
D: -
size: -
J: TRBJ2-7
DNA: TGTGCCAGCAGCTCGACAGGTTACGAGCAGTACTTC
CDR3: CASSSTGYEQYF

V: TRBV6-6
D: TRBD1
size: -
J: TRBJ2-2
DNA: TGTGCCAGCAGCTTAGACAGGGGGTATCACGGGGAGCTGTTTTTT
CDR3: CASSLDRGYHGELFF

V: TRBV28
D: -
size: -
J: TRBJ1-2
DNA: TGTGCCAGCAGTTCCCAGAGTGGAGATGGCTACACCTTC
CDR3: CASSSQSGDGYTF

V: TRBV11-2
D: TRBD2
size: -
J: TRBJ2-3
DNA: TGTGCCAGCAGCCCCAAGCGGGGGGCAACGGGGACGCAGTATTTT
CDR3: CASSPKRGATGTQYF

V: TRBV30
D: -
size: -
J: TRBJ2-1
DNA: TGTGCCTTAAGCGGGCAGTACAATGAGCAGTTCTTC
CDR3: CALSGQYNEQFF

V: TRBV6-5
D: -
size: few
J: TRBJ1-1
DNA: TGTGCCAGCAGTTACTCTCAGGGGAACACTGAAGCTTTCTTT
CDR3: CASSYSQGNTEAFF

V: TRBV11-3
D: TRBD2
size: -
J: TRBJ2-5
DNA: TGTGCCAGCAGCTTAGACGGGGGGGCCCAAGAGACCCAGTACTTC
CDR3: CASSLDGGAQETQYF

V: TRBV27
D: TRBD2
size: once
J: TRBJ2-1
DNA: TGTGCCAGCGCTGGACTAGCGGGGGACCACAATGAGCAGTTCTTC
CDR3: CASAGLAGDHNEQFF

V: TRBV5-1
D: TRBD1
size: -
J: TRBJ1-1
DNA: TGCGCCAGCAGCTTGGAGGGACAGGGGGCTTTCACTGAAGCTTTCTTT
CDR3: CASSLEGQGAFTEAFF

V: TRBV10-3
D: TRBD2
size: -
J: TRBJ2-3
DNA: TGTGCCATTGCTCCCCAAGCCGGGACTATGACAGATACGCAGTATTTT
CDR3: CAIAPQAGTMTDTQYF